This T cell receptor beta chain was sequenced during a study of glioma-infiltrating T cells. Study-wide results and caveats: Tissue and blood shared very few CDR3 sequences.

Germline V gene lookup returns CDR1 MNHEY and CDR2 SMNVEV (reference sequence). The CDR3 extends over 15 amino acids. V shed 3 bases, J shed 2 bases, and the junction held 3 bases outside the gene matches. The iRepertoire nested amplicon-rescue multiplex PCR amplified TCR alpha and beta CDR3s from RNA. MiXCR, run by TCRdb on the multiplex PCR reads, gives a single entry per CDR3 protein. Among more than 100,000 distinct CDR3 sequences listed, about 30% were seen once. This clonotype was found once. Antigen: not known. This rearrangement joins TRBV27 to TRBJ1-5, with 8 bases matching TRBD1. This TCR came from a human donor with low-grade glioma or glioblastoma, undergoing nonglioma brain surgery, or in good health (not recorded which). The sequencing input was glioma tissue, nonneoplastic brain tissue, or PBMCs (not recorded which). The CDR3 DNA reads as TGTGCCAGCAGTTTTCAGGGACAGGGCAATCAGCCCCAGCATTTT. Amino acid sequence: CASSFQGQGNQPQHF.